One sample yielded the 15 T cell receptor beta chains listed below, sequenced in a study of shared clonotypes between healthy human individuals. Assay used: immunoSEQ multiplex PCR; TCRdb lists only in-frame clones, some missing. This table has approximately 2.5 million clones, under 95% appearing once. The sequenced material came from naive CD4+ T cells from PBMCs. Subset defined: CD45RA+ positively selected. The receptors come from a man younger than 30 in good health. Some clones in this sample may be carry-over from other donors' samples.

This clone was observed a single time. The chain recombines TRBV6-5 with TRBJ1-2; a possible D gene is TRBD1 (5 bases). Germline assignment: CDR1 MNHEY and CDR2 SVGAGI. The CDR3 runs 16 residues. V lost 0 bases, J lost 4 bases, and 15 bases lay in between. This CDR3 reads CASSYSIRAEGYGYTF. DNA of the CDR3: TGTGCCAGCAGTTACTCGATCAGGGCAGAGGGCTATGGCTACACCTTC.

In regard to this clone: The same CDR3 can be traced to other DNA sequences in this sample. This chain joins TRBV5-1 and TRBJ2-7; tentative D call: TRBD2 (5 bases). Germline values: CDR1 SGHRS, CDR2 YFSETQ. The V and J ends lost 4 bases and 0 bases respectively, with 11 bases between them. CDR3 size: 14 residues. This chain's CDR3 is CASSAGAGSYEQYF. The CDR3 DNA sequence: TGCGCCAGCAGCGCCGGCGCGGGCTCCTACGAGCAGTACTTC. Complete variable domain (other parts from reference TRBV5-1 and TRBJ2-7): KAGVTQTPRYLIKTRGQQVTLSCSPISGHRSVSWYQQTPGQGLQFLFEYFSETQRNKGNFPGRFSGRQFSNSRSEMNVSTLELGDSALYLCASSAGAGSYEQYFGPGTRLTVT.

This clone was seen once. The V gene is TRBV28, the J gene TRBJ1-1; D is perhaps TRBD1 (6 bases). The V gene lost 7 bases and the J gene lost 0 bases, with 15 bases spanning the gap. Germline values: CDR1 MDHEN, CDR2 SYDVKM. This CDR3 comprises 15 residues. CDR3 coding DNA: TGTGCCAGCACCCCCGCAGGGGTCATGAACACTGAAGCTTTCTTT. It codes for CASTPAGVMNTEAFF.

This chain uses TRBV6-5 with TRBJ2-2; D not certain. From germline, CDR1 is MNHEY and CDR2 SVGAGI. V was clipped by 6 bases and J by 2 bases, with 10 bases between them. The CDR3 has 14 amino acids. CDR3 amino acids: CASRYTLNTGELFF. In DNA, the CDR3 is TGTGCCAGCAGATACACGCTAAACACCGGGGAGCTGTTTTTT.

The CDR3 nucleotides read TGTGCCAGCCAAGGACAGGAGAAAGCTAACTATGGCTACACCTTC. Protein product: CASQGQEKANYGYTF. The chain is built from TRBV19 and TRBJ1-2; 7 bases agree with TRBD1. CDR1 and CDR2 (germline): LNHDA, SQIVND (reference sequence). Trimming took 9 bases from V and 0 from J; bases not matched to a gene: 10. The CDR3 length is 15 residues. Complete variable domain (other parts from reference TRBV19 and TRBJ1-2): DGGITQSPKYLFRKEGQNVTLSCEQNLNHDAMYWYRQDPGQGLRLIYYSQIVNDFQKGDIAEGYSVSREKKESFPLTVTSAQKNPTAFYLCASQGQEKANYGYTFGSGTRLTVV.

The V and J genes are TRBV4-2 and TRBJ2-1; 14 bases are a match to TRBD2. With 4 bases clipped from V and 0 bases from J, the junction kept 8 bases outside the gene matches. The length of the CDR3 is 19 residues. Germline V lookup: CDR1 LGHNA, CDR2 YNFKEQ. CDR3 DNA sequence: TGTGCCAGCAGCCCCAGGACTAGCGGGAGGCCAAGCTCCTACAATGAGCAGTTCTTC. Translated, it gives CASSPRTSGRPSSYNEQFF.

The CDR3 DNA is TGTGCCAGCAGCCTGGGACGGATGAACACCGGGGAGCTGTTTTTT. This translates into CASSLGRMNTGELFF. The rearrangement uses TRBV11-2 and TRBJ2-2; D assignment may be TRBD1 or TRBD2 (5 bases each). Trimming removed 5 bases at V and 1 base at J, with 11 bases between. Germline assignment: CDR1 SGHAT and CDR2 FQNNGV. CDR3 size: 15 residues.

This clone was seen only once. The rearrangement uses TRBV9 and TRBJ1-1; D is perhaps TRBD1 (5 bases). The CDR3 has 16 residues. Trimming pared 0 bases from V and 5 bases from J, leaving 17 bases between. The germline CDR1 and CDR2 sequences are SGDLS and YYNGEE. The CDR3 reads CASSVDPRVALTEAFF. DNA for the CDR3: TGTGCCAGCAGCGTAGACCCCAGGGTCGCACTTACTGAAGCTTTCTTT.

This clone was found once. The genes are TRBV5-1 and TRBJ2-1; 7 bases agree with TRBD2. Germline V gene data show CDR1 as SGHRS and CDR2 as YFSETQ. The CDR3 contains 14 residues. Trimming at V came to 0 bases and at J to 6 bases, leaving 3 bases not matched to a gene. In nucleotides, the CDR3 is TGCGCCAGCAGCTTGGGACTAGCACGCAATGAGCAGTTCTTC. Translation: CASSLGLARNEQFF.

This chain connects TRBV2 to TRBJ1-5; D uncertain. V dropped 1 base and J dropped 3 bases, with 10 bases sitting between them. CDR1 and CDR2 from the germline V gene are SNHLY and FYNNEI. The CDR3 is made up of 15 amino acids. The CDR3 sequence is CASSEGRPPNQPQHF. CDR3 nucleotides: TGTGCCAGCAGTGAAGGGAGGCCCCCCAATCAGCCCCAGCATTTT.

The chain joins TRBV29-1 to TRBJ2-3; D is perhaps TRBD2 (7 bases). V was pared by 4 bases and J by 5 bases, with 16 bases between. Germline CDR1 SQVTM, CDR2 ANQGSEA. There are 14 residues in the CDR3. The CDR3 DNA sequence: TGCAGCGTTGGTTATGGGGGGGCGGAAGATACGCAGTATTTT. It codes for CSVGYGGAEDTQYF.

This chain connects TRBV5-8 to TRBJ1-1; D gene ambiguous. The CDR3 runs 14 residues. Germline V gene lookup returns CDR1 SGHTS and CDR2 YDEGEE. The V gene lost 6 bases and the J gene lost 2 bases, with 14 bases spanning the gap. As DNA, the CDR3 is TGTGCCAGCAATGAGAAACGGCGCAACACTGAAGCTTTCTTT. Amino acids: CASNEKRRNTEAFF.

This rearrangement joins TRBV27 to TRBJ2-7; D is undetermined. The germline V and J ends were trimmed by 2 bases and 0 bases, with 11 bases remaining between them. CDR3 length: 15 amino acids. The germline V gene has CDR1 MNHEY and CDR2 SMNVEV (reference sequence). CDR3 sequence (DNA): TGTGCCAGCAGTTTACGCCCGCACAGCTCCTACGAGCAGTACTTC. Translation: CASSLRPHSSYEQYF.

The chain uses TRBV10-3 and TRBJ2-1, with D possibly TRBD1 on 5 matching bases. This CDR3 contains 12 residues. V was pared by 11 bases and J by 9 bases, with 17 bases between. The germline V gene has CDR1 ENHRY and CDR2 SYGVKD. The CDR3 DNA reads TGTGCCTCAGGACAAGGGCACGGTGAGCAGTTCTTC. Protein product: CASGQGHGEQFF.

This rearrangement joins TRBV28 to TRBJ1-1; TRBD1 aligns across 8 bases. V lost 5 bases, J lost 11 bases, and 10 bases stayed unmatched. This CDR3 comprises 13 residues. Germline V lookup: CDR1 MDHEN, CDR2 SYDVKM. CDR3 sequence (DNA): TGTGCCAGCAGTCCAAGACAGGGGAGGGCGGCTTTCTTT. Encoded protein: CASSPRQGRAAFF.